The 3 T cell receptor beta chains presented below share a single source sample, sequenced in a study of cytomegalovirus exposure and HLA in healthy donors. The PCR was carried out with 60 Vbeta primers and 13 Jbeta primers. Sequencing used immunoSEQ multiplex PCR; TCRdb keeps in-frame clones, though not all of them. The record lists some 96,000 clones, of which the ten most abundant hold 3% to 4%. The sequenced material came from PBMCs. These receptors originate from a woman aged 25 to 39 in good health and CMV-seronegative.

The J gene is TRBJ2-7, the V gene TRBV13, with 11 positions matching TRBD1. This CDR3 contains 16 residues. CDR1 is PRHDT and CDR2 is FYEKMQ in the germline V gene (reference sequence). V dropped 2 bases and J dropped 3; count of bases not matched to a gene: 6. The CDR3 here is CASSLRGTGGGYEQYF. The CDR3, as DNA: TGTGCCAGCAGCTTAAGGGGGACAGGGGGGGGCTACGAGCAGTACTTC.

The V call is TRBV6-5, the J call TRBJ1-2, with D possibly being TRBD1 (5 bases). The germline CDR1 and CDR2 sequences are MNHEY and SVGAGI. V dropped 4 bases and J dropped 3 bases, with 12 bases sitting between them. The CDR3 length is 14 residues. CDR3 loop: CASSFQGLHYGYTF. Here the CDR3 DNA reads TGTGCCAGCAGTTTCCAGGGACTTCACTATGGCTACACCTTC.

This chain connects TRBV9 to TRBJ1-3, with D perhaps matching TRBD1 (5 bases). Germline CDR1 SGDLS, CDR2 YYNGEE. This CDR3 contains 15 residues. Trimming took off 2 bases at V and 2 bases at J, with 11 bases between the two ends. The CDR3 loop reads CASSVDSGTGNTIYF. The CDR3 DNA sequence: TGTGCCAGCAGCGTCGATTCAGGGACTGGAAACACCATATATTTT.